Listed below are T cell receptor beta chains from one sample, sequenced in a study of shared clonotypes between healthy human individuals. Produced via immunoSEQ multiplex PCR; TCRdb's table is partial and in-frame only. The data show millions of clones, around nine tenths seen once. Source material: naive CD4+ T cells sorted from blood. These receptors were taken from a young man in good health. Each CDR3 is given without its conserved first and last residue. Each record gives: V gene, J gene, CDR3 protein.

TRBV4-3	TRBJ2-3	ASSQGLGSDTQY
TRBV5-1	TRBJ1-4	ASSSGQGTNEKLF
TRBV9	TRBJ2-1	ASSVAGQVPYNEQF
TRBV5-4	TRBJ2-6	ASSPQTIGANVLT
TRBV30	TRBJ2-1	AWSVQREGEQF
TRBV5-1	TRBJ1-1	ASSWDRSEAF
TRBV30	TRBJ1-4	AWSVLPSTGGEKLF
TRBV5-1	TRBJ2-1	ASSPGLDDYNEQF
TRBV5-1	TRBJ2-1	ASSEYNEQF
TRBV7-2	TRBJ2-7	ASSLSGTPRYEQY
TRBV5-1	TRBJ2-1	ASSQRAGGQSNEQF
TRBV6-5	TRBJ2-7	ASSYGRAGSYEQY
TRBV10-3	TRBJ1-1	AITTGNTEAF
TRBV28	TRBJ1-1	ASRLTTGTVNTEAF
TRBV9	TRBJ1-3	ASSAEQGSSGNTIY
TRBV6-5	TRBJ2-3	ASRTSADTQY
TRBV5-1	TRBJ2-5	ASSFLLGQETQY
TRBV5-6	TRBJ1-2	ASSLLDRERDGYT
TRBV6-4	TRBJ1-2	ARSRKRSGYT
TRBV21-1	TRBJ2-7	ASSKGNRDRGLYEQY
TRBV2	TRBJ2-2	ASSEQGRAGELF
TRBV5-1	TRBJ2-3	ASSPDRGGTDTQY
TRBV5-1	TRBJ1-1	ASSLFSANQNTEAF
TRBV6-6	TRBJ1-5	ASSYRDTNQPQH
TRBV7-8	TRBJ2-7	ASSLADEGYEQY